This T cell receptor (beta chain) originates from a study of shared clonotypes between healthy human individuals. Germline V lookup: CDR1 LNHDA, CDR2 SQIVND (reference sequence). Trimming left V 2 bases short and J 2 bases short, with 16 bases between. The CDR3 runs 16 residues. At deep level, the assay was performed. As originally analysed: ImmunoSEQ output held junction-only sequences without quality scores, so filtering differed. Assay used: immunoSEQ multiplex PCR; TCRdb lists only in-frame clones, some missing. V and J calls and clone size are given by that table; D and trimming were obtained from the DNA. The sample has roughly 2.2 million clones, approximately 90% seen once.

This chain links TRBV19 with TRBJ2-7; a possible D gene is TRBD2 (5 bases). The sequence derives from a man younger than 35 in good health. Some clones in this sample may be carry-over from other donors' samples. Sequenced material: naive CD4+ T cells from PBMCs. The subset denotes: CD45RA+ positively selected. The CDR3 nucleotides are TGTGCCAGTAGTATAAGGCCAGTTGAGGGTCCCTACGAGCAGTACTTC. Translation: CASSIRPVEGPYEQYF.